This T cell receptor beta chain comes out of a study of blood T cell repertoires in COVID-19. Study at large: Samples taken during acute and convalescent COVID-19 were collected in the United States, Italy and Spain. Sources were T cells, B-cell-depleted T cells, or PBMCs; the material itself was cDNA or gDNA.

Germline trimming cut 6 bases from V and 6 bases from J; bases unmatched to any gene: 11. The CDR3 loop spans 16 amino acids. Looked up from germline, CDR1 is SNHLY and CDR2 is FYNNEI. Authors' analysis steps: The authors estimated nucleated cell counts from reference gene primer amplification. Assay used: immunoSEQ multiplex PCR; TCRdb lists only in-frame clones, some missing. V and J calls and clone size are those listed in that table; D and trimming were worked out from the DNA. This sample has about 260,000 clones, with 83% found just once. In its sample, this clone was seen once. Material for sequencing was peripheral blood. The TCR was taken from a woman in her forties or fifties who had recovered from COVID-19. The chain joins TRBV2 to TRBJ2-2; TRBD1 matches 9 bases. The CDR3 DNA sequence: TGTGCCAGCAGCACCACCGGGACAGGGTGGGCCGGGGAGCTGTTTTTT. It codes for CASSTTGTGWAGELFF.